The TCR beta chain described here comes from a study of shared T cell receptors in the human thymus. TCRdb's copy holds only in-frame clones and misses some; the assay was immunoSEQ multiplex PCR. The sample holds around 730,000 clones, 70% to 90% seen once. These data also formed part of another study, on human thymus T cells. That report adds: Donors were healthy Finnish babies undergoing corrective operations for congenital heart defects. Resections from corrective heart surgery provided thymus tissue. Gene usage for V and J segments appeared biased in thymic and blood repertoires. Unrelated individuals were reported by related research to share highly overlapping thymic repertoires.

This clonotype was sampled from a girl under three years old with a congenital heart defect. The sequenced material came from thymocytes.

The CDR3 here is CASARVAEQFF. The DNA of the CDR3 is TGTGCCAGTGCGAGGGTGGCCGAGCAGTTCTTC. The chain joins TRBV7-9 to TRBJ2-1, with D possibly being TRBD2 (5 bases). Germline lookup yields CDR1 SEHNR and CDR2 FQNEAQ (reference sequence). The V and J ends lost 9 bases and 10 bases respectively, with 13 bases between them. The CDR3 consists of 11 residues. The full variable domain, rest sourced from reference TRBV7-9 and TRBJ2-1, is DTGVSQNPRHKITKRGQNVTFRCDPISEHNRLYWYRQTLGQGPEFLTYFQNEAQLEKSRLLSDRFSAERPKGSFSTLEIQRTEQGDSAMYLCASARVAEQFFGPGTRLTVL.